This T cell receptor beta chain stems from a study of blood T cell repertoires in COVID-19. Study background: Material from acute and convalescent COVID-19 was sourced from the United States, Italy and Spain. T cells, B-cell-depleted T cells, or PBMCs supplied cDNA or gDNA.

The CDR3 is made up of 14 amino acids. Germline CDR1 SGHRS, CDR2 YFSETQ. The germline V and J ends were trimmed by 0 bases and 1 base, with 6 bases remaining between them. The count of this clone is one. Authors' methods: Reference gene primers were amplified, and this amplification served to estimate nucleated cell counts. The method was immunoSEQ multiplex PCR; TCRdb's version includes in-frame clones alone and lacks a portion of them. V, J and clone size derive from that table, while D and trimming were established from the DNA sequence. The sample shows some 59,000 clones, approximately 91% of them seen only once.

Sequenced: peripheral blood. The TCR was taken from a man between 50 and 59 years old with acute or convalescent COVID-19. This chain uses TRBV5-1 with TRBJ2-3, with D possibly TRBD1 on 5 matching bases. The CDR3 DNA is TGCGCCAGCAGCTTGGTGGGGCGCACAGATACGCAGTATTTT. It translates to CASSLVGRTDTQYF.